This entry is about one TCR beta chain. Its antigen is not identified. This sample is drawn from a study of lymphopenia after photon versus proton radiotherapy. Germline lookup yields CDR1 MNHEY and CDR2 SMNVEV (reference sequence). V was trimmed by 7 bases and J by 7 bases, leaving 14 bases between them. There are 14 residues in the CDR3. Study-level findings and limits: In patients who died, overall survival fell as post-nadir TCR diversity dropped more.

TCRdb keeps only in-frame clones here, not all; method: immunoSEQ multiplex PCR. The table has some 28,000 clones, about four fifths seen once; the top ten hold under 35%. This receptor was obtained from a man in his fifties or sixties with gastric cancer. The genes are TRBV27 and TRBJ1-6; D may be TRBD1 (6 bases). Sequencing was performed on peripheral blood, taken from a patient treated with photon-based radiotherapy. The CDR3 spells CASTRGGPNSPLHF. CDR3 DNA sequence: TGTGCCAGCACCCGGGGGGGGCCCAATTCACCCCTCCACTTT.